This paragraph reports one T cell receptor beta chain. Its matching antigen is unknown. This same CDR3 is encoded by further DNA sequences in the sample. This sample was taken from a study of shared clonotypes between healthy human individuals. Overall study: Each donor's CD8 memory used one plate, CD8 naive two, each CD4 subset three. Overall study findings and caveats: Incompleteness in sorted-subset sequencing, despite large depth, was shown by rarefaction.

CD45RO-negative, CCR7-positively selected cells formed the naive CD8 fraction, excluding terminally differentiated effector memory CD45RA+ cells. Measured with immunoSEQ multiplex PCR; TCRdb has only the in-frame clones, and not every one. The table has hundreds of thousands of clones, roughly 92% seen once. The TCR originated in a man aged 25 to 40 in good health. The sequencing input was naive CD8+ T cells sorted from blood.

The CDR3 region is CAWTPGQGNQPQHF. In DNA, the CDR3 is TGTGCCTGGACTCCGGGACAGGGCAATCAGCCCCAGCATTTT. The chain combines TRBV30 with TRBJ1-5, with TRBD1 identical over 8 bases. The CDR3 runs to 14 residues. After removal of 4 bases from V and 2 bases from J, the junction contained 4 bases not matched to a gene. Germline V gene sequence: CDR1 GTSNPN, CDR2 SVGIG (reference sequence).